This entry describes one T cell receptor beta chain. The antigen remains unidentified. This sample is drawn from a study of CXCR3-negative and CXCR3-positive naive CD8 T cells. CDR3 length: 11 amino acids. Germline V gene sequence: CDR1 MGHRA, CDR2 YSYEKL. Naive CD8+ T cells displayed a CD45RO-CCR7+CD27+CD95- phenotype. Study findings and constraints: Surface CD5 was comparable between naive subsets; TCR strength was inferred from TRB CDR3 properties. The TRBV-TRBJ usage of naive CXCR3-negative and CXCR3-positive cells was similar, but that of memory cells differed. Compared with CXCR3-negative naive cells, CXCR3-positive naive cells showed more hydrophobic TRB CDR3s.

The libraries of TRB cDNA were constructed through 5' RACE using UMI labels. TCRdb reprocessed the 5' RACE reads and reports one entry per CDR3 protein, with no DNA. The listing contains fewer than 95,000 distinct CDR3 sequences. This chain connects TRBV4-1 to TRBJ1-5. The sequence derives from a human donor in good health. Some clones in this sample may be carry-over from other donors' samples. Sequenced input: naive CXCR3- CD8+ T cells from blood. The sample's subset: CD45RO-CCR7+CD27+CD95- naive CD8+ T cells lacking CXCR3 (TNR3-). The CDR3 sequence: CASGGNQPQHF.